This T cell receptor beta chain was retrieved from a study of blood T cell repertoires in COVID-19. The assay was immunoSEQ multiplex PCR, and TCRdb's table has in-frame clones only and misses some. The sample includes about 380,000 clones, approximately 87% seen only once; the top ten take 1% to 1.5%. All enrollees were roughly 18 to 89 years old and from some 24 US areas. This CDR3 is 18 amino acids long. Germline V gives CDR1 SGDLS, CDR2 YYNGEE. V lost 0 bases and J lost 5; bases outside the gene matches: 11. This clonotype was obtained from a man younger than 45 who had recovered from COVID-19. This sequence joins TRBV9 and TRBJ1-2; 12 positions match TRBD1. Input material: PBMCs or T cells enriched from blood (not recorded which). The CDR3: CASSVAGPGQGADYGYTF. CDR3 in DNA: TGTGCCAGCAGCGTAGCCGGACCGGGACAGGGGGCCGATTATGGCTACACCTTC.